The rows below give T cell receptor beta chains drawn from one sample of a study of cytomegalovirus exposure and HLA in healthy donors. The method was immunoSEQ multiplex PCR; TCRdb's version includes in-frame clones alone and lacks a portion of them. Found here are about 51,000 clones; the top ten clones hold approximately 2.2%. The specimen was PBMCs. These receptors were collected from a female donor in good health and CMV-seronegative. The CDR3 runs from the conserved cysteine through the conserved F or W. Fields, in order: V gene, J gene, D gene, CDR3 DNA, CDR3 protein. A D gene is named only where the DNA matches it firmly.

TRBV2	TRBJ1-2	-	TGTGCCAGCAGATTTTACAGGGAAGATGGCTACACCTTC	CASRFYREDGYTF
TRBV30	TRBJ2-7	TRBD1	TGTGCCTCAGGGGAACAGGGGAAGTACTTC	CASGEQGKYF
TRBV7-8	TRBJ1-1	-	TGTGCCAGCAGCTTCCCGGGAGGGATGATCGGCACTGAAGCTTTCTTT	CASSFPGGMIGTEAFF
TRBV27	TRBJ1-2	-	TGTGCCAGCAGTCCCCGGGGGGGACCCTATGGCTACACCTTC	CASSPRGGPYGYTF
TRBV6-5	TRBJ1-1	-	TGTGCCAGCAGCGAGGCAGGGGCTGAAGCTTTCTTT	CASSEAGAEAFF
TRBV4-2	TRBJ1-2	TRBD1	TGTGCCAGCAGCCAAGGGACAGGGGGCAATCTCTATGGCTACACCTTC	CASSQGTGGNLYGYTF
TRBV11-2	TRBJ1-2	TRBD1	TGTGCCAGCAATTTGGGATGGAACAGGGGCCCGGGTCTTGCTGGCTACACCTTC	CASNLGWNRGPGLAGYTF
TRBV30	TRBJ2-3	TRBD2	TGTGCCTGGGCCCTTGGGAGGAGCGGGAGTCGAGATACGCAGTATTTT	CAWALGRSGSRDTQYF
TRBV18	TRBJ2-1	-	TGTGCCAGCTCACCCCAAAACAGCAACAATGAGCAGTTCTTC	CASSPQNSNNEQFF
TRBV6-6	TRBJ2-1	TRBD1	TGTGCCAGCAACATCCCCAGGGGGCTGGACAATGAGCAGTTCTTC	CASNIPRGLDNEQFF
TRBV6-5	TRBJ2-7	TRBD2	TGTGCCAGCAGATCGACTAGCGGGAGCCACGAGCAGTACTTC	CASRSTSGSHEQYF
TRBV30	TRBJ2-6	TRBD2	TGTGCCTGGATTCGCGTGACTAGCGCTGGGGCCAACGTCCTGACTTTC	CAWIRVTSAGANVLTF
TRBV10-2	TRBJ1-2	TRBD1	TGCGCCAGCAGGGGACAGGGGGAGTATGGCTACACCTTC	CASRGQGEYGYTF